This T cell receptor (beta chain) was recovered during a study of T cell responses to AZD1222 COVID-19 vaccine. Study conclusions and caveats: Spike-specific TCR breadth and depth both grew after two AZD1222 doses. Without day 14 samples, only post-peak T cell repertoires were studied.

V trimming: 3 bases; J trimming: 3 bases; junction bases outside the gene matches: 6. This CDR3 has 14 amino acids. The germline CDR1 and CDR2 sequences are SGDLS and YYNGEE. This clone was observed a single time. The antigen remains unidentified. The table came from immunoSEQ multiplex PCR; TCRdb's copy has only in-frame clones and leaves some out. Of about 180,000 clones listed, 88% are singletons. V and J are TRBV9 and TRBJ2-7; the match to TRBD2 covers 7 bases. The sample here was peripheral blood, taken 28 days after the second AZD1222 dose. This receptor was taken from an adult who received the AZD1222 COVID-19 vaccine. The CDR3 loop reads CASSGRDYGYEQYF. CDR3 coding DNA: TGTGCCAGCAGCGGCCGGGACTATGGCTACGAGCAGTACTTC.